Listed here is a single T cell receptor beta chain. Other DNA sequences in the sample encode the same CDR3. Some clones are missing from TCRdb's copy, which holds only in-frame ones; the method was immunoSEQ multiplex PCR. The data show a few million clones, 85% to 95% seen once. This sample stems from a study of shared clonotypes between healthy human individuals. This CDR3 has 14 residues. The V end was cut by 6 bases, the J end by 1 base, with 9 bases between. Per the germline V gene, CDR1 is LNHDA and CDR2 is SQIVND (reference sequence). The split of CD4+ cells yielded CD45RA+ naive and CD45RA-negative memory subsets.

The J gene is TRBJ2-2, the V gene TRBV19; D is ambiguous. The sample comprised naive CD4+ T cells from PBMCs. The subset denotes: CD45RA+ positively selected. The origin of this receptor is a man between 18 and 29 years old in good health. Some clones in this sample may be carry-over from other donors' samples. CDR3 amino acids: CASRPLGNTGELFF. The CDR3 nucleotides read TGTGCCAGTAGGCCTTTGGGGAACACCGGGGAGCTGTTTTTT. Variable domain in full (rest from reference TRBV19 and TRBJ2-2): DGGITQSPKYLFRKEGQNVTLSCEQNLNHDAMYWYRQDPGQGLRLIYYSQIVNDFQKGDIAEGYSVSREKKESFPLTVTSAQKNPTAFYLCASRPLGNTGELFFGEGSRLTVL.